These T cell receptor beta chains were read from a single sample in a study of regulatory T cells in long-lasting Graves disease. From the multiplex PCR reads, TCRdb called clonotypes with MiXCR, one entry per CDR3 protein. The sample lists about 530,000 distinct CDR3 sequences, roughly a sixth occurring once. The sample also formed part of further work on T cells in Graves' hyperthyroidism and ophthalmopathy.

Sequences were derived from peripheral blood mononuclear cells (PBMCs), sampled at new diagnosis, from a patient treated with antithyroid drugs. These receptors were obtained from a woman aged 35 to 59 with Graves disease. Each CDR3 is given with its conserved first and last residue. Fields, in order: clone size, J gene, D gene, CDR3 length, V gene, CDR3 protein, CDR3 DNA. D genes are given only for firm matches. Size values are once, few and many counts, or a class for expanded clones, and some rows have none.

many,TRBJ1-3,.,16,TRBV11-2,CASSRWDGSSGNTIYF,TGTGCCAGCAGCCGGTGGGACGGGAGCTCTGGAAACACCATATATTTT
few,TRBJ2-2,.,13,TRBV7-3,CASSLPGIGELFF,TGTGCCAGCAGCCTCCCCGGTATCGGGGAGCTGTTTTTT
many,TRBJ2-1,TRBD2,21,TRBV12-3/TRBV12-4,CASSLRVLGLERRSSYNEQFF,TGTGCCAGCAGTTTAAGGGTTTTGGGACTAGAAAGGAGGAGCTCCTACAATGAGCAGTTCTTC
many,TRBJ1-1,.,13,TRBV12-3/TRBV12-4,CASSLLEGVEAFF,TGTGCCAGCAGTTTATTAGAGGGGGTTGAAGCTTTCTTT
.,TRBJ1-1,.,15,TRBV4-1,CASSQPTEKRDEAFF,TGCGCCAGCAGCCAACCAACAGAAAAGCGGGATGAAGCTTTCTTT
.,TRBJ1-2,TRBD1,13,TRBV6-1,CASRETGGYGYTF,TGTGCCAGCAGGGAGACAGGGGGTTATGGCTACACCTTC
few,TRBJ1-2,.,15,TRBV18,CASSRPGPSFYGYTF,TGTGCCAGCTCACGACCGGGACCATCTTTCTATGGCTACACCTTC
.,TRBJ2-7,.,12,TRBV29-1,CSVEAGPYEQYF,TGCAGCGTTGAAGCAGGTCCCTACGAGCAGTACTTC
many,TRBJ2-3,.,15,TRBV5-1,CASSLAHSRRDTQYF,TGCGCCAGCAGCTTGGCGCATTCCAGGAGGGATACGCAGTATTTT
.,TRBJ1-3,.,15,TRBV9,CASNDGIYSGNTIYF,TGTGCCAGCAACGACGGGATTTACTCTGGAAACACCATATATTTT
.,TRBJ1-3,.,13,TRBV29-1,CSVEKGSGNTIYF,TGCAGCGTTGAAAAAGGGTCAGGAAACACCATATATTTT
many,TRBJ2-7,.,16,TRBV7-8,CASSSSRAGSSYEQYF,TGTGCCAGCAGTTCCTCCCGGGCAGGGAGCTCCTACGAGCAGTACTTC
many,TRBJ1-1,.,15,TRBV9,CASSDLGGSNTEAFF,TGTGCCAGCAGCGACCTCGGGGGATCGAACACTGAAGCTTTCTTT
many,TRBJ1-1,.,16,TRBV12-3/TRBV12-4,CASSFSPTTGFTEAFF,TGTGCCAGCAGTTTTTCCCCAACGACCGGGTTCACTGAAGCTTTCTTT